Listed below are T cell receptor beta chains from one sample, sequenced in a study of immune heterogeneity within non-small cell lung tumors. TCRdb reanalysed the multiplex PCR reads using MiXCR and keeps one entry per CDR3 protein. The sample has 8,500 to 11,000 distinct CDR3 sequences; 15% to 20% are singletons. Source material: lung tumor tissue. The receptors here all came from a middle-aged man with non-small cell lung cancer. The CDR3 runs from the conserved cysteine through the conserved F or W. The order of the fields is V gene, D gene, J gene, clone size, CDR3 DNA, CDR3 protein. D genes are given only for firm matches. Expanded clones are given a class, and other clones once, few, many or no size at all.

TRBV12-3/TRBV12-4	NA	TRBJ2-7	medium-sized	TGTGCCAGCAGTTTACCCCCTACAGAGCAGTACTTC	CASSLPPTEQYF
TRBV6-2/TRBV6-3	NA	TRBJ1-1	medium-sized	TGTGCCAGCAGTTACGGCAGGGAGGTGAACACTGAAGCTTTCTTT	CASSYGREVNTEAFF
TRBV7-9	TRBD2	TRBJ2-3	many	TGTGCCAGCAGCTTAGGTGCTAGCGGGGGAACGGGCACAGATACGCAGTATTTT	CASSLGASGGTGTDTQYF
TRBV27	NA	TRBJ1-4	medium-sized	TGTGCCAGCAGTTTATCCCCCGACACGTTGGGGGGAGAACTGTTTTTT	CASSLSPDTLGGELFF
TRBV2	TRBD1	TRBJ1-5	NA	TGTGCCAGCAGCCGGGACAGGGATAGCAATCAGCCCCAGCATTTT	CASSRDRDSNQPQHF
TRBV30	NA	TRBJ1-1	medium-sized	TGTGCCTGGAGTGGACAGGCCGCGAACACTGAAGCTTTCTTT	CAWSGQAANTEAFF
TRBV24-1	TRBD1	TRBJ1-2	NA	TGTGCCACCAGTGATTCTGACAGGGGACATCCTCGCTACACCTTC	CATSDSDRGHPRYTF
TRBV7-6	NA	TRBJ1-3	many	TGTGCCAGCAGCTCCATGGAGAGCTCTGGAAACACCATATATTTT	CASSSMESSGNTIYF
TRBV5-1	NA	TRBJ2-3	many	TGCGCCAGCAGCTCCACCACAGATACGCAGTATTTT	CASSSTTDTQYF
TRBV9	NA	TRBJ1-2	medium-sized	TGTGCCAGCAGCGTCGGGGACGGACTCTATGGCTACACCTTC	CASSVGDGLYGYTF
TRBV5-1	TRBD1	TRBJ2-5	many	TGCGCCAGCAGCGATACCGTCGGGACAGGGGGTCAGACCCAGTACTTC	CASSDTVGTGGQTQYF
TRBV5-6	NA	TRBJ2-3	many	TGTGCCAGCAGCCTTGCCCTGGTAGATACGCAGTATTTT	CASSLALVDTQYF
TRBV18	TRBD1	TRBJ1-3	medium-sized	TGTGCCAGCAAGACAGGGGGCTCTGGAAACACCATATATTTT	CASKTGGSGNTIYF
TRBV6-1	NA	TRBJ1-6	NA	TGTGCCAGCATCACAGGAGTCTTAAGGTCGCCCCTCCACTTT	CASITGVLRSPLHF
TRBV6-1	NA	TRBJ2-6	medium-sized	TGTGCCAGCATCAACGAGGCAAGTAGACACTCTGGGGCCAACGTCCTGACTTTC	CASINEASRHSGANVLTF
TRBV5-1	TRBD1	TRBJ1-4	medium-sized	TGCGCCAGCGGGACAGGGGCAACTAATGAAAAACTGTTTTTT	CASGTGATNEKLFF
TRBV7-2	NA	TRBJ1-1	NA	TGTGCCAGCAGCTTAGATCCAGATTGGGTGACTGAAGCTTTCTTT	CASSLDPDWVTEAFF
TRBV7-2	TRBD1	TRBJ1-5	many	TGTGCCAGCAGCTTACACGACAGGGGAGGCCAGCCCCAGCATTTT	CASSLHDRGGQPQHF
TRBV30	NA	TRBJ2-5	medium-sized	TGTGCCTGGAGTGTGGGCGAAGGGTTACAAGAGACCCAGTACTTC	CAWSVGEGLQETQYF
TRBV3-2	NA	TRBJ2-5	NA	TGTGCCAGCAGCCAAAAGTTGGGGACTAGCGGGAGGGGAGAGACCCAGTACTTC	CASSQKLGTSGRGETQYF
TRBV4-3	TRBD2	TRBJ2-3	many	TGCGCCAGCAGCAAGGGACTAGCGGGAGGGCCTGGGACAGATACGCAGTATTTT	CASSKGLAGGPGTDTQYF
TRBV20-1	NA	TRBJ1-2	medium-sized	TGCAGTGCTAGTGTTCAGTTAGATGGCTACACCTTC	CSASVQLDGYTF
TRBV19	TRBD2	TRBJ2-1	medium-sized	TGTGCCAGTAGTATCCATTTAGCGGGGTCCTCCTACAATGAGCAGTTCTTC	CASSIHLAGSSYNEQFF
TRBV12-3/TRBV12-4	NA	TRBJ1-1	NA	TGTGTCAGCAAGAGACAGGAGGACACTGAAGCTTTCTTT	CVSKRQEDTEAFF
TRBV20-1	TRBD1	TRBJ1-1	many	TGCAGTGCTAGATCCGGGGACGACAGGGCCGGGGAAGCTTTCTTT	CSARSGDDRAGEAFF
TRBV4-2	NA	TRBJ1-1	many	TGTGCCAGCAGCCAGGTGTCGGGGGGCCTCGCTGAAGCTTTCTTT	CASSQVSGGLAEAFF
TRBV6-1	TRBD2	TRBJ2-4	many	TGTGCCAGCAGTGATGAGGGACTAGCGGGAGGGTGGGTGTACATTCAGTACTTC	CASSDEGLAGGWVYIQYF
TRBV5-6	TRBD1	TRBJ2-7	many	TGTGCCAGCAGCAGACAGGGCAACTACGAGCAGTACTTC	CASSRQGNYEQYF
TRBV19	NA	TRBJ1-2	medium-sized	TGTGCCAGTAGTATAGATCCCCTGACAGCTGGCTACACCTTC	CASSIDPLTAGYTF
TRBV11-2	NA	TRBJ2-7	many	TGTGCCAGCAGCCGGATGGCAGGATCCGGCTACGAGCAGTACTTC	CASSRMAGSGYEQYF
TRBV28	NA	TRBJ2-7	medium-sized	TGTGCCAGCAGTTCCCGACAGAGCTACGAGCAGTACTTC	CASSSRQSYEQYF
TRBV5-1	NA	TRBJ2-7	many	TGCGCCAGCAGCTTGGCCCCTAGCGACGAGCAGTACTTC	CASSLAPSDEQYF
TRBV5-1	NA	TRBJ1-3	medium-sized	TGCGCCAGCAGCATGCAGGGAGGGGTGGCGAACACCATATATTTT	CASSMQGGVANTIYF
TRBV28	NA	TRBJ1-2	medium-sized	TGTGCCACAAAGGACGGGTATGGCTACACCTTC	CATKDGYGYTF
TRBV4-2	NA	TRBJ2-7	medium-sized	TGTGCCAGCAGCCACGCTTTAGCGGTCCAAGACGGCGTGCAGTACTTC	CASSHALAVQDGVQYF
TRBV4-3	TRBD1	TRBJ1-1	medium-sized	TGCGCCAGCAGCCCGGGACAGGGAACTGAAGCTTTCTTT	CASSPGQGTEAFF
TRBV20-1	TRBD1	TRBJ1-3	many	TGCAGTGTTAAGAAGGGGGCAGGGAACACCATATATTTT	CSVKKGAGNTIYF
TRBV19	NA	TRBJ2-7	medium-sized	TGTGCCAGTAGTATACAGATTTCCTACGAGCAGTACTTC	CASSIQISYEQYF
TRBV18	NA	TRBJ2-7	many	TGTGCCAGCCACCGGCGGGACAGACCCTACGAGCAGTACTTC	CASHRRDRPYEQYF
TRBV19	NA	TRBJ1-4	many	TGTGCCAGTGTCGGAAGTGAAAAACTGTTTTTT	CASVGSEKLFF